One and the same sample provided the 27 T cell receptor beta chains below, sequenced in a study of blood T cell repertoires in COVID-19. Repertoires were generated with immunoSEQ multiplex PCR, while TCRdb's copy carries only in-frame clones and drops some. The table shows roughly 280,000 clones, with around four fifths occurring only once. What was sequenced was peripheral blood. Receptor source: a man aged 60-69 years who had recovered from COVID-19.

This rearrangement joins TRBV7-9 to TRBJ2-1; possibly TRBD1 for D (5 bases). Germline CDR1 is SEHNR and CDR2 is FQNEAQ (reference sequence). This CDR3 comprises 14 residues. V was clipped by 8 bases and J by 4 bases, with 15 bases between them. As DNA, the CDR3 is TGTGCCAGCGGGTGGGGCGGAAAATACAATGAGCAGTTCTTC. Residues: CASGWGGKYNEQFF.

This clone was seen once. V usage is TRBV28 and J usage is TRBJ2-7, with D possibly TRBD1 on 6 matching bases. CDR1 MDHEN and CDR2 SYDVKM come from the germline V gene. Trimming left V 6 bases short and J 5 bases short, with 11 bases between. The CDR3 consists of 12 residues. CDR3 residues: CASSLRGNEQYF. The CDR3, as DNA: TGTGCCAGCAGCCTCAGGGGCAACGAGCAGTACTTC. The variable domain in full, with the rest retrieved from reference TRBV28 and TRBJ2-7, is DVKVTQSSRYLVKRTGEKVFLECVQDMDHENMFWYRQDPGLGLRLIYFSYDVKMKEKGDIPEGYSVSREKKERFSLILESASTNQTSMYLCASSLRGNEQYFGPGTRLTVT.

A few counts support this clone. The CDR3 loop reads CASSLSSGSYEQYF. CDR3 nucleotide sequence: TGTGCCAGCAGCTTGAGTTCAGGGTCCTACGAGCAGTACTTC. The chain has TRBV5-6 and TRBJ2-7, with a possible D match to TRBD1 (5 bases). Germline V gene data show CDR1 as SGHDT and CDR2 as YYEEEE. CDR3 size: 14 residues. V was trimmed by 1 base and J by 1 base, leaving 9 bases between them. Complete variable domain (other parts from reference TRBV5-6 and TRBJ2-7): DAGVTQSPTHLIKTRGQQVTLRCSPKSGHDTVSWYQQALGQGPQFIFQYYEEEERQRGNFPDRFSGHQFPNYSSELNVNALLLGDSALYLCASSLSSGSYEQYFGPGTRLTVT.

V gene TRBV5-1 combines with J gene TRBJ2-5; 11 bases agree with TRBD1. The length of the CDR3 is 15 residues. The germline CDR1 and CDR2 sequences are SGHRS and YFSETQ. V dropped 0 bases and J dropped 5; count of bases not matched to a gene: 3. This CDR3 reads CASSLGTGGWETQYF. CDR3 DNA: TGCGCCAGCAGCTTGGGGACAGGGGGCTGGGAGACCCAGTACTTC.

This chain uses TRBV29-1 with TRBJ2-2; 7 nucleotides agree with TRBD2. In germline, CDR1 is SQVTM, CDR2 ANQGSEA. The CDR3 has 14 amino acids. V lost 5 bases to trimming and J lost 5 bases; unmatched junction nucleotides: 8. The CDR3 is CSVPAGEVTGELFF. CDR3 coding DNA: TGCAGCGTTCCCGCGGGAGAAGTTACCGGGGAGCTGTTTTTT.

The chain is built from TRBV5-1 and TRBJ1-1; D is ambiguous. V lost 4 bases to trimming and J lost 5 bases, with 18 bases between them. The length of the CDR3 is 15 residues. In germline, CDR1 is SGHRS, CDR2 YFSETQ. The CDR3 nucleotides read TGCGCCAGCAGCGAAGGACCTCAAGGGAGGACTGAAGCTTTCTTT. The encoded protein is CASSEGPQGRTEAFF.

This clone was picked up one time. V and J are TRBV6-5 and TRBJ2-2, with a possible D match to TRBD2 (5 bases). The CDR3 consists of 15 residues. The germline gives CDR1 MNHEY, CDR2 SVGAGI. V was trimmed by 0 bases and J by 3 bases, leaving 8 bases between them. This CDR3 is CASSYSRRDTGELFF. The CDR3, as DNA: TGTGCCAGCAGTTACTCGAGGCGGGACACCGGGGAGCTGTTTTTT.

The V call is TRBV28, the J call TRBJ2-7; TRBD1 matches 9 bases. The V gene's germline CDR1 is MDHEN and CDR2 SYDVKM. V gave up 4 bases and J gave up 8 bases; unmatched junction bases: 6. This CDR3 has 13 residues. This CDR3 is CASSSPQGAKQYF. CDR3 DNA sequence: TGTGCCAGCAGTTCCCCACAGGGGGCAAAGCAGTACTTC.

The V call is TRBV7-3, the J call TRBJ2-2; TRBD1 might be the D (6 bases). Germline CDR1 SGHTA, CDR2 FQGTGA. Deletions cut 4 bases from V and 6 bases from J, with 12 bases between. This CDR3 is 14 amino acids long. CDR3 DNA: TGTGCCAGCAGCTACGATCAGGGGCCCGGGGAGCTGTTTTTT. It encodes CASSYDQGPGELFF.

The J gene is TRBJ1-5, the V gene TRBV6-5; 7 bases match TRBD1. V shed 6 bases, J shed 7 bases, and the junction held 6 bases outside the gene matches. Per germline, CDR1 MNHEY and CDR2 SVGAGI. The CDR3 spans 13 residues. This CDR3 reads CASRTTGNQPQHF. The CDR3 DNA follows: TGTGCCAGCAGAACGACAGGGAACCAGCCCCAGCATTTT.

This clone was counted a few times. The chain joins TRBV6-5 to TRBJ1-6, with TRBD1 identical over 7 bases. V lost 6 bases and J lost 8; bases outside the gene matches: 7. The CDR3 totals 14 residues. Germline V gene data show CDR1 as MNHEY and CDR2 as SVGAGI. The DNA for the CDR3 is TGTGCCAGCAGGAGACAGGGTTGGGATTCACCCCTCCACTTT. Translation gives CASRRQGWDSPLHF.

The chain combines TRBV5-4 with TRBJ1-2; D is possibly TRBD1 (6 bases). Germline V gene sequence: CDR1 SGHNT, CDR2 YYREEE (reference sequence). The CDR3 runs to 16 residues. Trimming took 1 base from V and 3 from J, leaving 16 bases between them. The CDR3 is CASSLFGNRADYGYTF. For the CDR3, the DNA is TGTGCCAGCAGCTTGTTCGGCAACAGGGCCGACTATGGCTACACCTTC.

J is TRBJ2-1 and V is TRBV5-1; 8 bases fit TRBD2. With V trimmed by 0 bases and J by 3 bases, 2 bases remained unmatched. Per germline, CDR1 SGHRS and CDR2 YFSETQ. CDR3 length: 15 residues. The CDR3 spells CASSLDAGGYNEQFF. The DNA of the CDR3 is TGCGCCAGCAGCTTGGACGCGGGAGGCTACAATGAGCAGTTCTTC.

The chain links TRBV19 to TRBJ1-1; 7 bases line up with TRBD1. CDR1 and CDR2 (germline): LNHDA, SQIVND (reference sequence). V gave up 4 bases and J gave up 2 bases; unmatched junction bases: 7. This CDR3 has 15 amino acids. The CDR3 DNA sequence: TGTGCCAGTAGTACCGGACAGGAGAGAAACACTGAAGCTTTCTTT. Its translation is CASSTGQERNTEAFF. Variable domain in full (rest from reference TRBV19 and TRBJ1-1): DGGITQSPKYLFRKEGQNVTLSCEQNLNHDAMYWYRQDPGQGLRLIYYSQIVNDFQKGDIAEGYSVSREKKESFPLTVTSAQKNPTAFYLCASSTGQERNTEAFFGQGTRLTVV.

The rearrangement links TRBV5-1 to TRBJ2-7; 7 bases fit TRBD1. The CDR3 has 15 amino acids. With 3 bases clipped from V and 3 bases from J, the junction kept 9 bases outside the gene matches. Germline CDR1 reads SGHRS; CDR2 reads YFSETQ. In DNA form, the CDR3 reads TGCGCCAGCAGCTACAGGACAGGCGAAGTCTACGAGCAGTACTTC. Protein: CASSYRTGEVYEQYF. The variable domain in full, with the rest retrieved from reference TRBV5-1 and TRBJ2-7, is KAGVTQTPRYLIKTRGQQVTLSCSPISGHRSVSWYQQTPGQGLQFLFEYFSETQRNKGNFPGRFSGRQFSNSRSEMNVSTLELGDSALYLCASSYRTGEVYEQYFGPGTRLTVT.

The chain recombines TRBV5-1 with TRBJ2-7; maybe TRBD1 (5 bases). Trimming took off 3 bases at V and 4 bases at J, with 14 bases between the two ends. From germline, CDR1 is SGHRS and CDR2 YFSETQ. CDR3 length: 14 residues. The CDR3 reads CASSSNPQGYEQYF. CDR3 bases: TGCGCCAGCAGCTCAAACCCCCAGGGTTACGAGCAGTACTTC.

CDR3 DNA sequence: TGCAGTGCTCTTCAAGAGACCCAGTACTTC. Protein product: CSALQETQYF. The chain is built from TRBV20-1 and TRBJ2-5; D is unclear. The CDR3 consists of 10 residues. Deletions cut 5 bases from V and 2 bases from J, with 3 bases between. Germline lookup yields CDR1 DFQATT and CDR2 SNEGSKA (reference sequence).

The V call is TRBV19, the J call TRBJ2-5; TRBD1 matches 8 bases. Germline V CDR1 and CDR2: LNHDA, SQIVND (reference sequence). The CDR3 totals 16 residues. J was trimmed by 1 base and V by 6 bases; bases with no gene match: 10. CDR3 amino acids: CASSPRTGTRQETQYF. In DNA, the CDR3 is TGTGCCAGTAGCCCGAGGACAGGGACTCGCCAAGAGACCCAGTACTTC.

J is TRBJ1-4 and V is TRBV6-1; 12 nucleotides align to TRBD1. The CDR3 runs to 17 residues. Germline lookup yields CDR1 MNHNS and CDR2 SASEGT. Trimming took 4 bases from V and 10 from J; bases not matched to a gene: 13. This chain's CDR3 is CASSVGQGARGIGKLFF. The CDR3 DNA follows: TGTGCCAGCAGTGTGGGACAGGGGGCGCGGGGAATCGGAAAACTGTTTTTT.

The J gene is TRBJ2-1, the V gene TRBV12-3 or TRBV12-4, with TRBD2 as a possible D gene (5 bases). V was trimmed by 1 base and J by 9 bases, leaving 10 bases between them. The length of the CDR3 is 13 residues. The CDR3 DNA reads TGTGCCAGCAGTTTAGTTTCGGGGAGTGAGCAGTTCTTC. It translates to CASSLVSGSEQFF.

CDR3 bases: TGTGCCAGCAGTTCCCCTGGGCGGGGCCTCTCCTACGAGCAGTACTTC. It encodes CASSSPGRGLSYEQYF. The V call is TRBV28, the J call TRBJ2-7; D is possibly TRBD2 (6 bases). Trimming left V 4 bases short and J 0 bases short, with 16 bases between. The CDR3 is 16 residues long. Germline values: CDR1 MDHEN, CDR2 SYDVKM.

This clone was picked up many times. The V call is TRBV7-9, the J call TRBJ2-3, with D perhaps matching TRBD2 (5 bases). The CDR3 runs 13 residues. Germline loops: CDR1 SEHNR, CDR2 FQNEAQ (reference sequence). V was clipped by 8 bases and J by 4 bases, with 13 bases between them. The CDR3 is CASLEGTSDTQYF. The CDR3 nucleotides read TGTGCCAGCCTAGAGGGCACCTCAGATACGCAGTATTTT.

V usage is TRBV5-6 and J usage is TRBJ2-1; TRBD1 is a possible D gene (6 bases). The CDR3 length is 16 residues. CDR1 SGHDT and CDR2 YYEEEE come from the germline V gene. Trimming removed 4 bases at V and 0 bases at J, with 14 bases between. This chain's CDR3 is CASSDTGTSSYNEQFF. The CDR3 region has the DNA TGTGCCAGCAGCGACACCGGGACAAGCTCCTACAATGAGCAGTTCTTC.

The chain is built from TRBV6-6 and TRBJ2-7, with D possibly TRBD1 on 6 matching bases. The CDR3 sequence is 13 residues long. Germline CDR1 and CDR2: MNHNY and SVGAGI (reference sequence). V dropped 6 bases and J dropped 4 bases, with 13 bases sitting between them. This chain's CDR3 is CASSLKQGYEQYF. The CDR3 DNA sequence: TGTGCCAGCAGCCTCAAACAGGGTTACGAGCAGTACTTC.

Remarks on this clone: The junction does not match germline at one end; this may be a read error. The chain links TRBV7-2 to TRBJ2-1; 9 bases align to TRBD2. The CDR3 is 13 residues long. Germline V lookup: CDR1 SGHTA, CDR2 FQGNSA. For the CDR3, the DNA is TGTGCCAGCAGATTAGCGGGAGAGGTTGAGCAGTTCTTC. Protein: CASRLAGEVEQFF.

The chain has TRBV7-6 and TRBJ2-2; D perhaps matches TRBD2 (5 bases). This CDR3 region has 17 residues. Germline lookup yields CDR1 SGHVS and CDR2 FNYEAQ. V was cut by 1 base and J by 0 bases, with 12 bases left in between. The CDR3 DNA sequence: TGTGCCAGCAGCTTAGATTGGGTGGGAGCGAACACCGGGGAGCTGTTTTTT. Translating gives CASSLDWVGANTGELFF. Filled out from reference TRBV7-6 and TRBJ2-2, the complete variable domain reads GAGVSQSPRYKVTKRGQDVALRCDPISGHVSLYWYRQALGQGPEFLTYFNYEAQQDKSGLPNDRFSAERPEGSISTLTIQRTEQRDSAMYRCASSLDWVGANTGELFFGEGSRLTVL.

The chain recombines TRBV28 with TRBJ2-2; 9 nucleotides agree with TRBD1. V was pared by 3 bases and J by 7 bases, with 3 bases of the junction left unmatched. The CDR3 consists of 14 residues. Looked up from germline, CDR1 is MDHEN and CDR2 is SYDVKM. The CDR3 protein is CASSFTGGFGELFF. The CDR3 bases are TGTGCCAGCAGTTTTACAGGGGGCTTCGGGGAGCTGTTTTTT.